The entry below describes one TCR beta chain. V was cut by 4 bases and J by 1 base, with 10 bases left in between. CDR1 is LGHDT and CDR2 is YNNKEL in the germline V gene (reference sequence). This CDR3 is 14 amino acids long. Authors' data handling: Reference gene primer amplification gave nucleated cell count estimates. TCRdb's table, derived via immunoSEQ multiplex PCR, lists solely in-frame clones and lacks some. The V and J calls and clone size are taken from that table; D and trimming were inferred from the DNA. The sample shows more than 85,000 clones, approximately 88% of them seen only once. The data were obtained in a study of blood T cell repertoires in COVID-19. Across the study: Italy, Spain and the United States were the sources of the convalescent and acute COVID-19 samples.

The sample taken for sequencing was peripheral blood. This receptor was taken from a woman in her sixties or seventies with acute or convalescent COVID-19. This chain joins TRBV3-1 (or the pseudogene TRBV3-2) and TRBJ1-1, with D uncertain. CDR3 sequence: CASSLRGENTEAFF. The DNA for the CDR3 is TGTGCCAGCAGCCTCCGCGGAGAGAACACTGAAGCTTTCTTT.